Given below is one T cell receptor (beta chain) in context. Its antigen is currently unknown. This sample was taken from a study of cytomegalovirus exposure and HLA in healthy donors. Study-wide points: Among the CMV-associated chains, a few were confirmed in vitro as specific for CMV antigens. Overall, roughly 160 TCR beta chains were annotated as cytomegalovirus-associated. Reports credit the classifier with highly specific, highly sensitive diagnosis of cytomegalovirus status.

Produced via immunoSEQ multiplex PCR; TCRdb's table is partial and in-frame only. The repertoire consists of 160,000 or so clones, with roughly 91% occurring once and the leading ten covering 2.5% to 3%. J gave up 4 bases and V 5 bases, and 11 bases lay outside the gene matches. Germline V gene data show CDR1 as GTSNPN and CDR2 as SVGIG (reference sequence). This CDR3 comprises 16 residues. The V call is TRBV30, the J call TRBJ1-1, with 12 positions matching TRBD1. Sequences were obtained from PBMCs. This receptor was obtained from a man between 18 and 35 years old in good health and CMV-seronegative. The CDR3 protein is CAWAGTGGASSTEAFF. CDR3 bases: TGTGCCTGGGCAGGGACAGGGGGCGCGTCGAGCACTGAAGCTTTCTTT.